The entry below gives a single T cell receptor beta chain sequence along with its context. Antigen specificity is unknown. These data originate in a study of identifying expanded T cells in peripheral blood. Notes on the study in general: Technical replicates showed around 1.2 changed clones; about two weeks roughly 18; four weeks 19. Approximately two-week clone count variance significantly increased as total template count grew.

The method was immunoSEQ multiplex PCR; TCRdb's version includes in-frame clones alone and lacks a portion of them. The repertoire holds about 94,000 clones, over 75% seen once, with 5.5% to 7% in the top ten. The CDR3 consists of 15 residues. V trimming: 6 bases; J trimming: 4 bases; junction bases outside the gene matches: 9. Germline values: CDR1 LNHDA, CDR2 SQIVND (reference sequence). V and J are TRBV19 and TRBJ2-7; 10 nucleotides line up with TRBD2. Material: blood. The clonotype was recovered from a person aged 18 to 75 in good health. CDR3 in DNA: TGTGCCAGTAGGAGGAGCGGGAGGGCCGATTACGAGCAGTACTTC. Translation gives CASRRSGRADYEQYF.